This T cell receptor beta chain originates from a study of T cells expressing NK-cell markers. Study background: Researchers got TCR beta repertoires out of sorted CD3+CD56+NKG2C+, CD3+CD56+NKG2C- and CD3+CD56-NKG2C+ T cells.

Findings and limits, study-wide: The CD3+CD56-NKG2C+ fraction was also led by these clonotypes in a few donors.

TCRdb reprocessed the 5' RACE reads and reports one entry per CDR3 protein, with no DNA. Its table lists more than 90,000 distinct CDR3 sequences. On this clonotype itself: The antigen is unknown.

CDR3 size: 17 residues. Per germline, CDR1 MDHEN and CDR2 SYDVKM. Sequencing was carried out using blood T cells: a sorted CD56 or NKG2C T cell subset, CD4+ or CD8+ T cells, or bulk PBMC T cells (not recorded which). This clonotype originated in a woman aged 18 to 69 in good health. This sequence joins TRBV28 and TRBJ1-1. Here the CDR3 reads CASSFPKGSIMNTEAFF.